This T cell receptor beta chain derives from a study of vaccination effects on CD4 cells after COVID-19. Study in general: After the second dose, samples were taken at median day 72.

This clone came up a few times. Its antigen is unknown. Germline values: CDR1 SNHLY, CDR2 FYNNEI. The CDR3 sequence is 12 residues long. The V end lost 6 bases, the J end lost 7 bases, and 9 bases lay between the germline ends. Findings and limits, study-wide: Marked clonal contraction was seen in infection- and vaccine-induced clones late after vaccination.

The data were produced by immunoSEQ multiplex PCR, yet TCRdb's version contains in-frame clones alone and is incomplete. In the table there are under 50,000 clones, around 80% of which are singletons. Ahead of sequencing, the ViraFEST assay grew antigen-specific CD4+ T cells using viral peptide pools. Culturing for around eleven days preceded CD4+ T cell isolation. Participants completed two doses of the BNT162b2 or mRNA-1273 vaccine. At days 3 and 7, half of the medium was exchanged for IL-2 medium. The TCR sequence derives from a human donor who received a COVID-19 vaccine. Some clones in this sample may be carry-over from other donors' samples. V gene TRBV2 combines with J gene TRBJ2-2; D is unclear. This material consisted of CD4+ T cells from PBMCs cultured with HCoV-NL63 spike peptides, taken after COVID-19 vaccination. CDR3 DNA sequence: TGTGCCAGCAGCGCGTGGGGCGGGGAGCTGTTTTTT. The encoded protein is CASSAWGGELFF.